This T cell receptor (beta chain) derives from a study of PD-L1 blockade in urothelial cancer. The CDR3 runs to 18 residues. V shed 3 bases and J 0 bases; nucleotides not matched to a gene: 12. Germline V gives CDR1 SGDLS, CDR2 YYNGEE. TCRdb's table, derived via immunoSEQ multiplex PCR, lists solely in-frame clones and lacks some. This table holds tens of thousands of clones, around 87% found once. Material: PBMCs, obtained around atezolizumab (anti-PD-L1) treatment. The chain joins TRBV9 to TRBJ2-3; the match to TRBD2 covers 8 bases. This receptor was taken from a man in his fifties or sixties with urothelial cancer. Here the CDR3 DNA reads TGTGCCAGCAGCGCCATGATTACTAGCGGAAGGAGCACAGATACGCAGTATTTT. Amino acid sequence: CASSAMITSGRSTDTQYF.